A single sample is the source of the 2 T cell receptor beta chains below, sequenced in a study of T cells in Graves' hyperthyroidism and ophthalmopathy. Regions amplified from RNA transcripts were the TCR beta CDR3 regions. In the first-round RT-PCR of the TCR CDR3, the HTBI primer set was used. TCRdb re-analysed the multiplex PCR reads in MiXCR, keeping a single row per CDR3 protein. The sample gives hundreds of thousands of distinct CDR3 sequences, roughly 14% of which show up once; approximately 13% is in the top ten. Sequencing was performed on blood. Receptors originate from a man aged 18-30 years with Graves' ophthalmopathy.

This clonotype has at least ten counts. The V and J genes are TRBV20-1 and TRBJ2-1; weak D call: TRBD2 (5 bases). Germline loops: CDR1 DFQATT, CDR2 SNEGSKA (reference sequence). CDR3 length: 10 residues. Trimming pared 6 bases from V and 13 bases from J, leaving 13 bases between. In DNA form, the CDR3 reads TGCAGTGCCGGAGGACCAACCCAGTTCTTC. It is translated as CSAGGPTQFF.

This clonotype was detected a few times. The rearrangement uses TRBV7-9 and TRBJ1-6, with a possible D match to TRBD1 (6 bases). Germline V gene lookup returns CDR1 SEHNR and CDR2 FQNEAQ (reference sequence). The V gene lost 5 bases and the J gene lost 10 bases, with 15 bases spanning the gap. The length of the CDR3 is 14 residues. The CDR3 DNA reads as TGTGCCAGCAGCCGCAGGGGCTCCTTATCACCCCTCCACTTT. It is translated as CASSRRGSLSPLHF.